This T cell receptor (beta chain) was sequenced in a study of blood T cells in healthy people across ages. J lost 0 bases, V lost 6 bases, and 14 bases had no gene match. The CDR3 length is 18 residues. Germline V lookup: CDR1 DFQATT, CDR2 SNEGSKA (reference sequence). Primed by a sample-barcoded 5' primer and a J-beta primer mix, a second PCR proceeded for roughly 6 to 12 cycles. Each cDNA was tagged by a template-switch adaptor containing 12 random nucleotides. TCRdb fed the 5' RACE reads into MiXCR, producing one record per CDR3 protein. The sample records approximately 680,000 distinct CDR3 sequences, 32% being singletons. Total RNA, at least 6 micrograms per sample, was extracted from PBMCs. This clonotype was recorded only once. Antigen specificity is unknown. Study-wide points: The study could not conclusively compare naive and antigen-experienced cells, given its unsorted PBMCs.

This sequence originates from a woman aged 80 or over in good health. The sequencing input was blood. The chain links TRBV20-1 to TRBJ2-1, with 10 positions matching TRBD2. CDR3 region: CSAEVTSGMLSSYNEQFF. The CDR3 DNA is TGCAGTGCCGAGGTTACTAGCGGGATGCTTAGCTCCTACAATGAGCAGTTCTTC.